These T cell receptor beta chains were read from a single sample in a study of cytomegalovirus exposure and HLA in healthy donors. Sequenced by immunoSEQ multiplex PCR; TCRdb stores in-frame clones only, minus some. Seen here are about 170,000 clones, 70% to 80% observed once, and the top ten hold 0.6% to 0.95%. Sequenced input: PBMCs. These receptors were collected from a female donor in good health and CMV-seronegative. Each CDR3 is given with its conserved first and last residue. The D gene is left open where the match is weak. Size tells how often a clone was seen (once, few, many) or the class of an expanded clone, and some rows leave it out.

d_call,j_call,v_call,clone_size,cdr3_nt,cdr3_aa
TRBD2,TRBJ2-1,TRBV5-6,few,TGTGCCAGCAGCTTGGTTGGGGGGGAGTTCTTC,CASSLVGGEFF
.,TRBJ1-2,TRBV29-1,.,TGCAGCGTTTGGACAGATGGCTACACCTTC,CSVWTDGYTF
.,TRBJ2-5,TRBV7-7,.,TGTGCCAGCAGCCCCCGCGGAGTCGGGGAGACCCAGTACTTC,CASSPRGVGETQYF
TRBD2,TRBJ2-1,TRBV11-3,.,TGTGCCAGCAGTTCGGCGGGACTAGCGGACTACAATGAGCAGTTCTTC,CASSSAGLADYNEQFF
.,TRBJ1-5,TRBV6-6,.,TGTGCCAGCAGTCGGGACGGGGGTCGTGGTCAGCCCCAGCATTTT,CASSRDGGRGQPQHF
.,TRBJ2-1,TRBV4-3,.,TGCGCCAGCAGCCAAGAGCCGGGACTTAGCTCCTACAATGAGCAGTTCTTC,CASSQEPGLSSYNEQFF
.,TRBJ1-5,TRBV7-9,once,TGTGCCAGCAGCCTAACCGGTCGTTGG,CASSLTGRW
TRBD2,TRBJ2-1,TRBV10-3,.,TGTGCCATCAGTGGAGATACGGGACTAGCGGGCCACAAAACCTCCTACAATGAGCAGTTCTTC,CAISGDTGLAGHKTSYNEQFF
TRBD2,TRBJ2-4,TRBV10-3,.,TGTGCCATCAGCCAACCGGGACTAGCGGGAGGAGCTAAAAACATTCAGTACTTC,CAISQPGLAGGAKNIQYF
TRBD2,TRBJ2-3,TRBV9,.,TGTGCCAGCAGCGTGGGTAGCGGGGGATCCGGCACAGATACGCAGTATTTT,CASSVGSGGSGTDTQYF
.,TRBJ2-7,TRBV30,.,TGTGCCCTCTACCCGCCGCCCGCTAAGTACTACGAGCAGTACTTC,CALYPPPAKYYEQYF
TRBD2,TRBJ2-5,TRBV6-5,.,TGTGCCAGCAGTTACGCCGGGGCTAGCGGACAAGAGACCCAGTACTTC,CASSYAGASGQETQYF
.,TRBJ2-7,TRBV13,.,TGTGCCAGCAGCACCCGACAGGGAGGCAACGAGCAGTACTTC,CASSTRQGGNEQYF
.,TRBJ2-4,TRBV6-4,few,TGTGCCAGCAGTGACGGGGGCGGAAACATTCAGTACTTC,CASSDGGGNIQYF
.,TRBJ1-2,TRBV4-3,.,TGCGCCAGCAGCCAAGATAGGGGTGGGGGGGCCGACGGCTACACCTTC,CASSQDRGGGADGYTF